The rows below give T cell receptor beta chains drawn from one sample of a study of T cell changes during pregnancy in multiple sclerosis. TCRdb's table, derived via immunoSEQ multiplex PCR, lists solely in-frame clones and lacks some. The table includes around 100,000 clones, about nine tenths detected once. The specimen was peripheral blood, collected after pregnancy. The receptor source for this set is a female donor with multiple sclerosis, enrolled in a pregnancy study. Both conserved end residues are part of each CDR3. The order of the fields is clone size, CDR3 length, V gene, D gene, J gene, CDR3 protein, CDR3 DNA. The D gene is left open where the match is weak. Clone size is shown for a subset of rows, as once, few, many or a class of expanded clone.

NA,13,TRBV7-9,NA,TRBJ2-5,CASSLLLGETQYF,TGTGCCAGCAGCTTATTGCTAGGAGAGACCCAGTACTTC
NA,12,TRBV5-1,NA,TRBJ2-7,CASSLDRSPGYF,TGCGCCAGCAGCTTGGACAGGTCCCCGGGGTACTTC
NA,21,TRBV19,TRBD1,TRBJ2-6,CASRADRGVGVRRSGANVLTF,TGTGCCAGTAGGGCGGACAGGGGGGTGGGCGTCCGACGCTCTGGGGCCAACGTCCTGACTTTC
NA,12,TRBV14,NA,TRBJ2-7,CASSQGGYEQYF,TGTGCCAGCAGCCAAGGAGGGTACGAGCAGTACTTC
NA,14,TRBV28,TRBD2,TRBJ2-7,CASTPEAGSYEQYF,TGTGCCAGCACTCCCGAAGCGGGAAGTTACGAGCAGTACTTC
NA,16,TRBV4-2,TRBD1,TRBJ2-5,CASSQAGTGAGETQYF,TGTGCCAGCAGCCAAGCGGGGACAGGGGCCGGCGAGACCCAGTACTTC
NA,17,TRBV5-8,NA,TRBJ1-2,CASSLAAYAGANYGYTF,TGTGCCAGCAGCTTGGCCGCTTACGCGGGGGCTAACTATGGCTACACCTTC
NA,18,TRBV5-4,TRBD2,TRBJ2-1,CASSPGGTSGRARNEQFF,TGTGCCAGCAGCCCCGGCGGGACTAGCGGGAGGGCCCGAAATGAGCAGTTCTTC
few,12,TRBV10-3,NA,TRBJ1-2,CAIMGREDGYTF,TGTGCCATCATGGGGCGAGAGGATGGCTACACCTTC
NA,19,TRBV6-7,NA,TRBJ1-4,CASSYEGEKAKTTNEKLFF,TGTGCCAGCAGTTACGAGGGGGAAAAGGCGAAAACAACTAATGAAAAACTGTTTTTT
NA,14,TRBV5-5,NA,TRBJ1-2,CASSFGGENYGYTF,TGTGCCAGCAGCTTCGGGGGGGAAAACTATGGCTACACCTTC
NA,16,TRBV5-1,TRBD1,TRBJ1-1,CASSKTGGTPNTEAFF,TGCGCCAGCAGCAAGACAGGGGGGACCCCGAACACTGAAGCTTTCTTT
few,15,TRBV30,TRBD1,TRBJ1-6,CAWSARQGDNSPLHF,TGTGCCTGGAGTGCTCGACAGGGTGATAATTCACCCCTCCACTTT